The T cell receptor (beta chain) under discussion was sequenced for a study of blood T cell repertoires in COVID-19. The CDR3 is 15 residues long. CDR1 and CDR2 from the germline V gene are KGHSH and LQKENI. V shed 0 bases and J shed 1 base, with 9 bases lying between them. Assay: immunoSEQ multiplex PCR; the TCRdb copy retains only in-frame clones and omits some. This sample has approximately 350,000 clones, with over 80% found just once. The sequenced material came from peripheral blood. This TCR was sampled from a woman in her 50s with COVID-19, enrolled during active disease. V usage is TRBV18 and J usage is TRBJ2-5; D is ambiguous. The CDR3 protein is CASSPPTSIQETQYF. CDR3 nucleotides: TGTGCCAGCTCACCACCGACATCAATCCAAGAGACCCAGTACTTC.